This T cell receptor (beta chain) was found in a study of control samples from healthy donors and cancer patients. Per germline, CDR1 SGHNT and CDR2 YENEEA. Deletions cut 8 bases from V and 8 bases from J, with 13 bases between. The CDR3 length is 12 residues. Assay used: immunoSEQ multiplex PCR; TCRdb lists only in-frame clones, some missing. The sample has roughly 100,000 clones, around four fifths seen once; the top ten hold roughly 13%. The source of this sequence is a woman aged 45-59 years in good health. The sample was blood. The V and J genes are TRBV11-3 and TRBJ2-1; D perhaps matches TRBD1 (6 bases). CDR3 protein: CASGGAEHEQFF. The CDR3, as DNA: TGTGCCAGCGGGGGCGCTGAGCATGAGCAGTTCTTC. The full variable domain, its missing parts supplied by reference TRBV11-3 and TRBJ2-1, is EAGVVQSPRYKIIEKKQPVAFWCNPISGHNTLYWYLQNLGQGPELLIRYENEEAVDDSQLPKDRFSAERLKGVDSTLKIQPAELGDSAVYLCASGGAEHEQFFGPGTRLTVL.